What follows describes a single TCR beta chain. Here immunoSEQ multiplex PCR was the method, and the copy in TCRdb shows in-frame clones only, minus some. The repertoire holds over 14,000 clones, with about 90% as singletons. V lost 2 bases, J lost 11 bases, and 10 bases lay in between. In germline, CDR1 is SGHDT, CDR2 YYEEEE. This CDR3 has 11 residues. The data are from a study of radiotherapy plus CTLA-4 blockade in lung cancer. Study details: Patients showed objective responses in 15% to 20% of cases, and disease control was achieved by about 30%.

This rearrangement joins TRBV5-6 to TRBJ1-2; D is ambiguous. The source of this sequence is a human donor with non-small cell lung cancer that progressed on radiotherapy plus ipilimumab. Some clones in this sample may be carry-over from other donors' samples. The sample in question was peripheral blood, obtained from a patient treated with radiotherapy plus ipilimumab. The CDR3 sequence is CASSFAAVYTF. CDR3 sequence (DNA): TGTGCCAGCAGCTTTGCAGCGGTATACACCTTC. Filled out from reference TRBV5-6 and TRBJ1-2, the complete variable domain reads DAGVTQSPTHLIKTRGQQVTLRCSPKSGHDTVSWYQQALGQGPQFIFQYYEEEERQRGNFPDRFSGHQFPNYSSELNVNALLLGDSALYLCASSFAAVYTFGSGTRLTVV.